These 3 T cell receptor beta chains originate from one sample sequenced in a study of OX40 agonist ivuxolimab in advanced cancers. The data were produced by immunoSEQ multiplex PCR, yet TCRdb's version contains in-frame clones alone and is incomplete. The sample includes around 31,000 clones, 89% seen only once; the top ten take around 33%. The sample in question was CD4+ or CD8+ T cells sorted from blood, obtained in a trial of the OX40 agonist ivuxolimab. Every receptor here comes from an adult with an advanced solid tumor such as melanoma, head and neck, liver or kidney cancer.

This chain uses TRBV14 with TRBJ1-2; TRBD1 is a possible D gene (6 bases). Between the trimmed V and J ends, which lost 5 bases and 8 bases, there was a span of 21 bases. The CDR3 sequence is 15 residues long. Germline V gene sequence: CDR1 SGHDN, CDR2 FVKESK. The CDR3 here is CASSFQEGTLEGYTF. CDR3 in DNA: TGTGCCAGCAGCTTTCAGGAGGGGACATTAGAGGGCTACACCTTC.

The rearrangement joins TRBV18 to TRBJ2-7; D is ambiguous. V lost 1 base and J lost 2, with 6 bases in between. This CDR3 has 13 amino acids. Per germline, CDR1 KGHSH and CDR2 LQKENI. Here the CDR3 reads CASSPLATYEQYF. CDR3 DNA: TGTGCCAGCTCACCACTCGCCACCTACGAGCAGTACTTC.

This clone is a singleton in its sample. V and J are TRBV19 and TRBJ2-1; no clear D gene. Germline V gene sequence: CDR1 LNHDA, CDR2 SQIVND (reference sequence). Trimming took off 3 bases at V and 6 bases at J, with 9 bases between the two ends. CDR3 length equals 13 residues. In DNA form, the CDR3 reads TGTGCCAGTAGTATTGTGAGAGGCAATGAGCAGTTCTTC. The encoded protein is CASSIVRGNEQFF.